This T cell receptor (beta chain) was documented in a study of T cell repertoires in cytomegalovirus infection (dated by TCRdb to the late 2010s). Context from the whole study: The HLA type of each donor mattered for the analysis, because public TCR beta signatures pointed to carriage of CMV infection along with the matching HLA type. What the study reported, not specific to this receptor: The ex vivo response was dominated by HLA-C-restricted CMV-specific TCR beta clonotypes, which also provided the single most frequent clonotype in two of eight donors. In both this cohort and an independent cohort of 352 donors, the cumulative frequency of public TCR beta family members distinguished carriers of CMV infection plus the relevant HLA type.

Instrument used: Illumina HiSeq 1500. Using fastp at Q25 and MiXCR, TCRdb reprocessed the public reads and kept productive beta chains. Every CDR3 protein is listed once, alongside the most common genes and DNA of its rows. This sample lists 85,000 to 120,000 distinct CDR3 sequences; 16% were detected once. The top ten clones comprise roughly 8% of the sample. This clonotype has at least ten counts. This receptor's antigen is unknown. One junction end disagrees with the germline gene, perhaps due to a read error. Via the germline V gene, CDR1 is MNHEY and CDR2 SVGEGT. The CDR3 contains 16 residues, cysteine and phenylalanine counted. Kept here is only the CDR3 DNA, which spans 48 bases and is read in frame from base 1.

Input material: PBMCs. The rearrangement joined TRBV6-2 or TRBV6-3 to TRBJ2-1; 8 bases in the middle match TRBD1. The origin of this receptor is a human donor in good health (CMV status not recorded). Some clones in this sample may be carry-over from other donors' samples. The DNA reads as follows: TGTGCCAGCAGCTACTGGACAGGGATCGCCTACAATGAGCAGTTCTTC. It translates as CASSYWTGIAYNEQFF.